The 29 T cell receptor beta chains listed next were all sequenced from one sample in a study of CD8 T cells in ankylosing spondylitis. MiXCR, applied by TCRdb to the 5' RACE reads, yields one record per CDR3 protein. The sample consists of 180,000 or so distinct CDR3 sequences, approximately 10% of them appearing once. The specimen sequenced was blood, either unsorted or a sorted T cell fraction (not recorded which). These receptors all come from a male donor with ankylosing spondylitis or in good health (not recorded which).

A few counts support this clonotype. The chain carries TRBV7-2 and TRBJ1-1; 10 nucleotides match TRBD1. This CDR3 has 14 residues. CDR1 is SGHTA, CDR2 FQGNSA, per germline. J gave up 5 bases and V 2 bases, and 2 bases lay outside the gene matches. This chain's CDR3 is CASSLWDRGTEAFF. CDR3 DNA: TGTGCCAGCAGCTTATGGGACAGGGGAACTGAAGCTTTCTTT. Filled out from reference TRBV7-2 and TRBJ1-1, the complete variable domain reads GAGVSQSPSNKVTEKGKDVELRCDPISGHTALYWYRQSLGQGLEFLIYFQGNSAPDKSGLPSDRFSAERTGGSVSTLTIQRTQQEDSAVYLCASSLWDRGTEAFFGQGTRLTVV.

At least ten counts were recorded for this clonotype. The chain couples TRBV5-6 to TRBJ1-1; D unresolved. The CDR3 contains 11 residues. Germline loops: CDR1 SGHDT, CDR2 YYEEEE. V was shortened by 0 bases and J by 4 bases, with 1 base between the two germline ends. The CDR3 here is CASSLVTEAFF. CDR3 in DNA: TGTGCCAGCAGCTTGGTCACTGAAGCTTTCTTT.

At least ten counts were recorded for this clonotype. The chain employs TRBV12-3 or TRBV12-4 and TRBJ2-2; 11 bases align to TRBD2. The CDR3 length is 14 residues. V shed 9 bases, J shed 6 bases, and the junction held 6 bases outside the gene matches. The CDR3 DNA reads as TGTGCCAGTGATAGCGGGGGGGCTGCCGGGGAGCTGTTTTTT. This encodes CASDSGGAAGELFF.

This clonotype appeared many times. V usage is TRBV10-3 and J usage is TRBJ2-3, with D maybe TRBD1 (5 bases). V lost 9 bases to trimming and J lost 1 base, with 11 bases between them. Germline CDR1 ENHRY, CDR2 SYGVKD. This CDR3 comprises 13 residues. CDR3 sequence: CAITMGRTDTQYF. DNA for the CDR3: TGTGCCATTACAATGGGGCGCACAGATACGCAGTATTTT.

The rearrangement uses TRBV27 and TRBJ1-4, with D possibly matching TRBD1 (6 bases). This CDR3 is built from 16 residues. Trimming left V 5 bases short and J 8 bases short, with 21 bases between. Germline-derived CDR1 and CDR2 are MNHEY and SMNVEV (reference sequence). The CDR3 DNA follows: TGTGCCAGCAGTCCCCGCGGGACACTGAGGGAGGAAAAACTGTTTTTT. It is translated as CASSPRGTLREEKLFF. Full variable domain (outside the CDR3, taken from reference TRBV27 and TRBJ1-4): EAQVTQNPRYLITVTGKKLTVTCSQNMNHEYMSWYRQDPGLGLRQIYYSMNVEVTDKGDVPEGYKVSRKEKRNFPLILESPSPNQTSLYFCASSPRGTLREEKLFFGSGTQLSVL.

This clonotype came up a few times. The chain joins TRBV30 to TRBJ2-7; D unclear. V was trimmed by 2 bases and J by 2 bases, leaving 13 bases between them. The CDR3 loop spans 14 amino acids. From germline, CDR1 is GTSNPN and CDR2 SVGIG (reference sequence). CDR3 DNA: TGTGCCTGGAGTCTTAACAGAGGACCCTACGAGCAGTACTTC. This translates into CAWSLNRGPYEQYF.

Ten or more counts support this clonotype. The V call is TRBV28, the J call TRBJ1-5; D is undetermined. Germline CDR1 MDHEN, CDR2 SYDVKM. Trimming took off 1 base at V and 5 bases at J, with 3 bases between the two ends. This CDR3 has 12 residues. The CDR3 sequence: CASSLLDQPQHF. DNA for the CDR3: TGTGCCAGCAGTTTATTAGATCAGCCCCAGCATTTT.

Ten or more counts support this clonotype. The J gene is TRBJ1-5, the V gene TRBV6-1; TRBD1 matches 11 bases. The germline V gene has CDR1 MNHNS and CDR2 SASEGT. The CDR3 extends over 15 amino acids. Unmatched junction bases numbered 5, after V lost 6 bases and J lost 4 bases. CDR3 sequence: CASSTGTGGNQPQHF. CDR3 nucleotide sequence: TGTGCCAGCAGCACCGGGACAGGGGGGAATCAGCCCCAGCATTTT.

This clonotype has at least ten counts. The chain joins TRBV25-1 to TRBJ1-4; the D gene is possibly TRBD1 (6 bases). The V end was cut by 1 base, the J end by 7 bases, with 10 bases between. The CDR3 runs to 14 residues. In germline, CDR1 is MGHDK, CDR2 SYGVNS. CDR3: CASSESRGGEKLFF. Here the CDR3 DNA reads TGTGCCAGCAGTGAATCCAGGGGCGGTGAAAAACTGTTTTTT.

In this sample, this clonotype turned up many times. The CDR3 DNA reads TGTGCCAGCAGCCGGGGGACTAGCGGGAGATCCGATGAGCAGTTCTTC. Amino acid sequence: CASSRGTSGRSDEQFF. The V gene is TRBV3-1, the J gene TRBJ2-1; TRBD2 matches at 14 bases. V was clipped by 4 bases and J by 8 bases; unmatched bases: 7. This CDR3 is 16 amino acids long. Germline CDR1 is LGHDT and CDR2 is YNNKEL (reference sequence).

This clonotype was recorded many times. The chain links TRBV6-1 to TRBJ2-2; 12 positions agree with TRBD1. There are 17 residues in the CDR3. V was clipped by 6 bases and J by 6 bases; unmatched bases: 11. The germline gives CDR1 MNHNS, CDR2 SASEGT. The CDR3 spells CASSPSRDRGLSGELFF. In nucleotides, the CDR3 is TGTGCCAGCAGCCCCTCCCGGGACAGGGGGCTTTCCGGGGAGCTGTTTTTT.

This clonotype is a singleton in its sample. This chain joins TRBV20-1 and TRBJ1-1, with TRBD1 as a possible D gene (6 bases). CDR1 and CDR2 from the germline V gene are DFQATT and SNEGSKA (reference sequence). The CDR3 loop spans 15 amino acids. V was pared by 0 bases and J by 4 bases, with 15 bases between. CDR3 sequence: CSARDFSRGSTEAFF. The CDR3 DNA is TGCAGTGCTAGAGATTTTAGCAGGGGTAGCACTGAAGCTTTCTTT.

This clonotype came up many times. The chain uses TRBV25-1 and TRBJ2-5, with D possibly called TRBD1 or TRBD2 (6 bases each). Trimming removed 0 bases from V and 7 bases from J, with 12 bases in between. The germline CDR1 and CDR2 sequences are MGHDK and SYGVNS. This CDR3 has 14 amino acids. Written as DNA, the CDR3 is TGTGCCAGCAGTGAATATAGGGGGGATGGGACCCAGTACTTC. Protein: CASSEYRGDGTQYF.

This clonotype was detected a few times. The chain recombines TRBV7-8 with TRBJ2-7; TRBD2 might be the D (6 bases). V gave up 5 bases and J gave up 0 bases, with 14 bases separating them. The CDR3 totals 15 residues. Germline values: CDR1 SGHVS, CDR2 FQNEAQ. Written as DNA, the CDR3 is TGTGCCAGCAGCGCACGTGGGGGGAGCTCCTACGAGCAGTACTTC. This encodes CASSARGGSSYEQYF.

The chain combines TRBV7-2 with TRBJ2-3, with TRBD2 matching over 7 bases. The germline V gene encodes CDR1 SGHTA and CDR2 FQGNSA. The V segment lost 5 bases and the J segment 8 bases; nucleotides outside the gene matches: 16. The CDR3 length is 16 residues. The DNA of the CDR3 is TGTGCCAGCAGCCCCGAGCGGGGTGGGGGTCTCGGTACGCAGTATTTT. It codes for CASSPERGGGLGTQYF.

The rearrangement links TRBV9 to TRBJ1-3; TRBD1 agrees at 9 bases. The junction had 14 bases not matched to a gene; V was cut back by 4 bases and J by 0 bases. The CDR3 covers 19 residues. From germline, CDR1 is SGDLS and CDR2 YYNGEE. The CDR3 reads CASSLGRDRELHSGNTIYF. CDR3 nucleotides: TGTGCCAGCAGCCTGGGCCGGGACAGGGAGCTCCACTCTGGAAACACCATATATTTT. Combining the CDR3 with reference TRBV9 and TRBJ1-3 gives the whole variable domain DSGVTQTPKHLITATGQRVTLRCSPRSGDLSVYWYQQSLDQGLQFLIQYYNGEERAKGNILERFSAQQFPDLHSELNLSSLELGDSALYFCASSLGRDRELHSGNTIYFGEGSWLTVV.

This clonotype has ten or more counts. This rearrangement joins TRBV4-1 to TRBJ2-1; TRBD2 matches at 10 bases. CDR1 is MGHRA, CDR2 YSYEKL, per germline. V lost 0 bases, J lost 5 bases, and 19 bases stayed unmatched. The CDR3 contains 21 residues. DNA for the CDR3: TGCGCCAGCAGCCAAGATAACTGGGGCGACTTGACTAGCGGGCCCCACAATGAGCAGTTCTTC. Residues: CASSQDNWGDLTSGPHNEQFF.

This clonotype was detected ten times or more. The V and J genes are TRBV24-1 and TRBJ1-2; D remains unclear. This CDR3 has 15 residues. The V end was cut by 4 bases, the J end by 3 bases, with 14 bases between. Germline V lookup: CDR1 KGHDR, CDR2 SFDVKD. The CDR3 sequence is CATSDPTRMDYGYTF. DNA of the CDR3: TGTGCCACCAGTGACCCTACAAGAATGGACTATGGCTACACCTTC.

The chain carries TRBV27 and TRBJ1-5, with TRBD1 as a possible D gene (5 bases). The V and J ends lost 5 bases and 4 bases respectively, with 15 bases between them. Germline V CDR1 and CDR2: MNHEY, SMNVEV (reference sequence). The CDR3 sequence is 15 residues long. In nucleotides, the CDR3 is TGTGCCAGCAGTCCCGGGGGGACGGTGAATCAGCCCCAGCATTTT. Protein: CASSPGGTVNQPQHF.

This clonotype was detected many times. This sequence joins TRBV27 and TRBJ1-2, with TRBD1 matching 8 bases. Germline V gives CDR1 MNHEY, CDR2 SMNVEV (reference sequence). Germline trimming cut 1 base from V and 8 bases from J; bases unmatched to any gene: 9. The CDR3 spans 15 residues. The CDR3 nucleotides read TGTGCCAGCAGTTTATGGGCACAGGGGGGAGGAGGCTACACCTTC. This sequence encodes CASSLWAQGGGGYTF.

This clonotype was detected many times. The CDR3 bases are TGTGCCAGCAGTGGATCGGGACAGGGGAGTTACACCTTC. This translates into CASSGSGQGSYTF. The chain combines TRBV25-1 with TRBJ1-2; TRBD1 matches 10 bases. The CDR3 is 13 residues long. The ends lost 4 bases at V and 11 bases at J; junction bases unmatched: 7. Germline V gene sequence: CDR1 MGHDK, CDR2 SYGVNS.

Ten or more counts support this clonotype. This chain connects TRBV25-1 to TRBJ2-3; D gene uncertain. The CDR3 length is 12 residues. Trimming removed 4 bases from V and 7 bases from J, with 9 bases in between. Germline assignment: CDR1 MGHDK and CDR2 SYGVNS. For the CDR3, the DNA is TGTGCCAGCAGTGTACTGACTCATACGCAGTATTTT. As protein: CASSVLTHTQYF.

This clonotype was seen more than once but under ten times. The CDR3 is CASSFRGQGSHNEQFF. CDR3 nucleotide sequence: TGTGCCAGCAGCTTCCGGGGACAGGGTTCCCACAATGAGCAGTTCTTC. The chain recombines TRBV7-9 with TRBJ2-1; 9 bases are shared with TRBD1. Unmatched junction bases numbered 8, after V lost 3 bases and J lost 5 bases. The CDR3 totals 16 residues. Germline V gene lookup returns CDR1 SEHNR and CDR2 FQNEAQ (reference sequence).

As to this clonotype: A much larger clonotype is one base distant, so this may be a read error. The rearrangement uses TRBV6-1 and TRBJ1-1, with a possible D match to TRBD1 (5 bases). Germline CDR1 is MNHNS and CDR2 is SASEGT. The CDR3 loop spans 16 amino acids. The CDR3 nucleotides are TGTGCCAGCAATGAAGGATGGCAGGGAATAGCCACTGAAGCTTTCTTT. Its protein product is CASNEGWQGIATEAFF.

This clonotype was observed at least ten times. Written as DNA, the CDR3 is TGTGCCAGCAGCGTAGGTAGCGGGTCATACAATGAGCAGTTCTTC. This translates into CASSVGSGSYNEQFF. The rearrangement joins TRBV9 to TRBJ2-1, with 7 positions matching TRBD2. With 0 bases clipped from V and 4 bases from J, the junction kept 4 bases outside the gene matches. The CDR3 runs to 15 residues. The germline V gene has CDR1 SGDLS and CDR2 YYNGEE.

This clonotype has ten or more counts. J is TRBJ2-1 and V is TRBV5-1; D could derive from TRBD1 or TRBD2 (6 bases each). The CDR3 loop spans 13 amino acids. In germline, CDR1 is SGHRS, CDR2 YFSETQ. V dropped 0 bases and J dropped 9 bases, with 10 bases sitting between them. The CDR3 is CASSLVADSEQFF. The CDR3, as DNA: TGCGCCAGCAGCTTGGTAGCGGACAGTGAGCAGTTCTTC. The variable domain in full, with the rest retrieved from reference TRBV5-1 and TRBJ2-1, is KAGVTQTPRYLIKTRGQQVTLSCSPISGHRSVSWYQQTPGQGLQFLFEYFSETQRNKGNFPGRFSGRQFSNSRSEMNVSTLELGDSALYLCASSLVADSEQFFGPGTRLTVL.

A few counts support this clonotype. CDR3 residues: CASSLRTSGRSSSYEQYF. In DNA form, the CDR3 reads TGTGCCAGCAGTTTACGAACTAGCGGGAGGTCGAGCTCCTACGAGCAGTACTTC. This chain uses TRBV12-3 or TRBV12-4 with TRBJ2-7; TRBD2 matches at 12 bases. The V gene end was trimmed by 2 bases and the J gene end by 0 bases; junction bases not matched to a gene: 8. The CDR3 runs 18 residues.

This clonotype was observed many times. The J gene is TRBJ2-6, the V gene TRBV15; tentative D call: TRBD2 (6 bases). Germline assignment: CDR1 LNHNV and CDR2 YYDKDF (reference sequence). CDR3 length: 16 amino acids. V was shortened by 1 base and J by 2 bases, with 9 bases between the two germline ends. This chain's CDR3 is CATSRARGAGANVLTF. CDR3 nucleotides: TGTGCCACCAGCAGAGCTCGCGGGGCTGGGGCCAACGTCCTGACTTTC.

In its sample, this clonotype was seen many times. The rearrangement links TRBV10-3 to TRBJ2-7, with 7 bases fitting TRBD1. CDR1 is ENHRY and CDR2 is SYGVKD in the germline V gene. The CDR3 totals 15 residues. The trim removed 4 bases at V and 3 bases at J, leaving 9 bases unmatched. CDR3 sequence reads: CAISGGQLTYYEQYF. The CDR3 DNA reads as TGTGCCATCAGTGGGGGACAGCTCACCTACTACGAGCAGTACTTC.